This note documents a single T cell receptor beta chain sequence. The antigen remains undetermined. Looked up from germline, CDR1 is DFQATT and CDR2 is SNEGSKA (reference sequence). V gave up 1 base and J gave up 7 bases; unmatched junction bases: 8. CDR3 length equals 14 residues. This specimen belongs to a study of post-analysis software for immune sequencing data. General observations from the study: Elevated frequency relative to controls characterized four or five TRBV segments in patients, TRBV5-6, TRBV5-1 and TRBV20-1 among them. Co-batched samples clustered tightly together by F measure.

Tagging with unique molecular identifiers was a feature of the TCR beta cDNA libraries. Each batch of roughly 1 to 10 million T cells produced 400,000 to 650,000 cDNA molecules. One entry per CDR3 protein, called by TCRdb with MiXCR from the PCR reads. The table lists under 900,000 distinct CDR3 sequences, 53% of them singletons. The chain links TRBV20-1 to TRBJ2-7, with TRBD1 matching over 9 bases. The clonotype originates from a girl aged 10-17 years with multiple sclerosis. The specimen sequenced was blood. In DNA, the CDR3 is TGCAGTGCTAGAGGGGACAGGGCCCACAATGAGCAGTACTTC. This codes for CSARGDRAHNEQYF.